This TCR beta chain was recovered during a study of blood T cell repertoires in COVID-19. V lost 8 bases, J lost 3 bases, and 6 bases stayed unmatched. CDR1 and CDR2 (germline): ENHRY, SYGVKD. There are 13 residues in the CDR3. Sequencing used immunoSEQ multiplex PCR; TCRdb keeps in-frame clones, though not all of them. The profile shows roughly 140,000 clones, 65% to 90% of them singletons. The J gene is TRBJ2-7, the V gene TRBV10-3, with 8 bases matching TRBD2. The clonotype originates from a man in his fifties with acute or convalescent COVID-19. Sequences were obtained from peripheral blood. CDR3 sequence (DNA): TGTGCCATCGCGGGGGGTTCCTTCTACGAGCAGTACTTC. The encoded protein is CAIAGGSFYEQYF.